This T cell receptor beta chain came from a study of monozygotic twins with inflammatory bowel disease (dated by TCRdb to about 2019). Broadly, across the study: In total, approximately 28 monozygotic twin pairs made up the full study: 19 Danish pairs, all IBD-discordant, plus nine German pairs, of which four were IBD-concordant and five were IBD-discordant. Disease-associated traits were sought mainly through comparisons between IBD patients and their genetically identical healthy co-twins within discordant pairs. Each individual had, on average, about 151 000 unique TCRalpha sequences and 181 000 unique TCRbeta sequences available for analysis. Overall results and qualifications from the work: The analysis was unable to tell apart different T cell subtypes. Background noise and inter-individual variability may have been introduced into the repertoires by the differing immunosuppressive treatments among patients. Repertoire similarity did not differ between concordant and discordant twins, which could be due to limited statistical power. No single strong signal or clonotype linked to IBD turned up in the results, so the idea that one exists was not supported. TCRbeta repertoire diversity, by inverse Simpson index, was decreased in IBD patients compared with their healthy co-twins. Compared with healthy twins, IBD patients shared fewer clonotypes with other individuals, and the difference was most pronounced in patients with signs of disease activity.

Looking up the germline V gene yields CDR1 SGHTA and CDR2 FQGNSA. The CDR3 sequence holds 16 residues, the cysteine and phenylalanine included. The protein alone is recorded here. Libraries were made using 5' RACE. Preparation of each TCR library used roughly 3,300 ng of total RNA. For each sample, cDNA was synthesized in eight separate reactions using SMARTScribe reverse transcriptase. During cDNA synthesis, template switching was used to introduce unique molecular identifiers that contained a 6-nucleotide sample barcode. TCRalpha and TCRbeta cDNA was amplified in two nested PCRs of roughly 16 and 10 cycles, and bead purification was carried out after each PCR. Before amplification, the cDNA was treated with uracil DNA-glycosylase and purified using the QIAquick PCR purification kit. The second PCR added Illumina TruSeq-compatible adapters along with sample-specific barcodes. TapeStation and Qubit were used to check library quality and concentration, and about 5 ng of each library was pooled. Sequencing of pooled libraries was carried out on an Illumina HiSeq2500 single-index Rapid Run using 2 x 100 bp reads and custom sequencing primers. As for the original processing: MiGEC version 1.2.6 was used for UMI-based consensus assembly to correct PCR and sequencing errors. MiXCR version 2.1.1 was used to carry out V(D)J alignment, clonotype assembly and CDR3 extraction. Normalisation of gene usage, clonotype sharing and MAIT/NKT TCR abundance was achieved by analysing the top 1000, 10 000 and 20 000 clonotypes per sample. Diversity was computed as the inverse Simpson index with the vegan R package after downsampling to 27 000 UMIs. Statistical testing used paired Mann-Whitney U tests on the discordant twin pairs and applied Benjamini-Hochberg correction for multiple testing. The reads went through TCRdb reprocessing, and each CDR3 protein sequence gets one entry with no DNA. These V and J calls originate from TCRdb's pipeline instead of the authors' own analysis. The table for this sample records some 170,000 distinct CDR3 sequences. The top ten clones comprise 7.4% of the sample.

From each donor, a roughly 2.3 ml peripheral blood sample was collected into PAXgene tubes and stored at -80 degrees C. Without T cell sorting, total RNA was isolated from whole blood using the PAXgene blood miRNA kit on an automated QIAcube. Deep TCRalpha and TCRbeta repertoire profiling with unique molecular barcoding was performed on peripheral blood of monozygotic twin pairs concordant or discordant for inflammatory bowel disease. Smoking habits were recorded for all twin pairs, and individuals were classified as current, former or never smokers. With regard to this clonotype: No cognate antigen has been identified for it.

The V and J segments used are TRBV7-2 and TRBJ2-2; TCRdb's D call, TRBD2, is unchecked because there is no DNA. The clonotype comes from a human donor with ulcerative colitis or Crohn's disease, or a healthy co-twin of an affected twin (not recorded which). Source material: blood. CDR3 loop: CASSLAGTSERGELFF.